These 30 T cell receptor beta chains were sequenced from one sample in a study of blood T cell repertoires in COVID-19. Sequencing was performed with immunoSEQ multiplex PCR; in TCRdb, only in-frame clones are kept and a portion is missing. The profile shows around 11,000 clones, roughly 85% of them singletons. Sequences were obtained from peripheral blood. The receptors originated from a human donor in a cohort sampled during active COVID-19.

V gene TRBV11-2 combines with J gene TRBJ1-6; 8 bases map to TRBD1. Germline V gene data show CDR1 as SGHAT and CDR2 as FQNNGV. The CDR3 is 13 residues long. Unmatched junction bases numbered 1, after V lost 3 bases and J lost 9 bases. CDR3 sequence: CASSLTGVSPLHF. CDR3 nucleotides: TGTGCCAGCAGCTTGACAGGGGTTTCACCCCTCCACTTT.

About this clone itself: Other DNA sequences of this sample code for an identical CDR3. The chain recombines TRBV6-5 with TRBJ1-5; D is perhaps TRBD1 (5 bases). Trimming left V 11 bases short and J 7 bases short, with 18 bases between. The CDR3 runs to 13 residues. Germline assignment: CDR1 MNHEY and CDR2 SVGAGI. The CDR3, as DNA: TGTGCCGGGGGGGACGGGGGTCTACAGCCCCAGCATTTT. This gives the protein CAGGDGGLQPQHF.

The chain combines TRBV30 with TRBJ2-1; 13 bases fit TRBD2. V lost 3 bases and J lost 8; bases outside the gene matches: 10. Per the germline V gene, CDR1 is GTSNPN and CDR2 is SVGIG (reference sequence). This CDR3 contains 16 residues. The CDR3 spells CAWRVRTSGRKYEQFF. DNA of the CDR3: TGTGCCTGGAGGGTTAGGACTAGCGGGAGAAAGTATGAGCAGTTCTTC.

The chain links TRBV4-2 to TRBJ2-5; TRBD2 matches 7 bases. The V gene end was trimmed by 1 base and the J gene end by 5 bases; junction bases not matched to a gene: 10. CDR1 LGHNA and CDR2 YNFKEQ come from the germline V gene. The CDR3 is 16 residues long. The CDR3 loop is CASSQVSSGTGETQYF. CDR3 coding DNA: TGTGCCAGCAGCCAAGTGAGCAGCGGGACTGGCGAGACCCAGTACTTC.

This sequence joins TRBV15 and TRBJ2-1; D is ambiguous. Trimming pared 0 bases from V and 8 bases from J, leaving 5 bases between. CDR3 length equals 12 residues. Germline lookup yields CDR1 LNHNV and CDR2 YYDKDF (reference sequence). CDR3 nucleotide sequence: TGTGCCACCAGCAGAGATCGTTATGAGCAGTTCTTC. Translated, it gives CATSRDRYEQFF.

The CDR3 bases are TGTGCCAGCAGCCCCCAGGGGTACAATGAGCAGTTCTTC. It is translated as CASSPQGYNEQFF. This sequence joins TRBV7-2 and TRBJ2-1; D perhaps matches TRBD1 (6 bases). The CDR3 totals 13 residues. Germline CDR1 SGHTA, CDR2 FQGNSA. V shed 5 bases and J shed 4 bases, with 9 bases lying between them.

The DNA of the CDR3 is TGTGCCTGGAGTGGACACAGGGGACATGGCTACACCTTC. Amino acid sequence: CAWSGHRGHGYTF. The rearrangement joins TRBV30 to TRBJ1-2; 7 nucleotides agree with TRBD1. The CDR3 covers 13 residues. V trimming: 1 base; J trimming: 6 bases; junction bases outside the gene matches: 5. Per the germline V gene, CDR1 is GTSNPN and CDR2 is SVGIG (reference sequence).

Turning to this clone: One end of the junction fails to match germline, which may point to a read error. The rearrangement links TRBV5-1 to TRBJ2-7; 9 positions match TRBD1. Germline V gives CDR1 SGHRS, CDR2 YFSETQ. The CDR3 sequence is 12 residues long. CDR3 bases: TGCGCCAGCAGCCAAGGGGGGACAGGGCGATTCTTC. Its translation is CASSQGGTGRFF.

CDR3 coding DNA: TGTGCCAGCAGCTCGGGACTAGCGGGAGTAGGTGACACAGATACGCAGTATTTT. The encoded protein is CASSSGLAGVGDTDTQYF. The chain couples TRBV7-7 to TRBJ2-3, with 14 bases that match TRBD2. This CDR3 is 18 amino acids long. The germline gives CDR1 SSHAT, CDR2 FNYEAQ (reference sequence). J lost 2 bases, V lost 4 bases, and 8 bases had no gene match.

As DNA, the CDR3 is TGCGCCAGCAGCCAACGTTTTGCGGGTAAATATGAGCAGTTCTTC. Translation gives CASSQRFAGKYEQFF. The V gene is TRBV4-1, the J gene TRBJ2-1, with D perhaps matching TRBD2 (5 bases). Germline-derived CDR1 and CDR2 are MGHRA and YSYEKL. The V gene lost 2 bases and the J gene lost 8 bases, with 16 bases spanning the gap. The CDR3 is 15 amino acids.

The chain has TRBV28 and TRBJ2-7; maybe TRBD2 (7 bases). This CDR3 is built from 14 residues. Germline V lookup: CDR1 MDHEN, CDR2 SYDVKM. V was shortened by 7 bases and J by 6 bases, with 19 bases between the two germline ends. The CDR3: CASINRGAQGEQYF. The DNA of the CDR3 is TGTGCCAGCATCAATCGGGGGGCCCAGGGCGAGCAGTACTTC.

The chain is built from TRBV30 and TRBJ2-7; D gene uncertain. CDR1 and CDR2 (germline): GTSNPN, SVGIG (reference sequence). The CDR3 has 12 residues. V was shortened by 0 bases and J by 4 bases, with 7 bases between the two germline ends. The CDR3 DNA is TGTGCCTGGAGTGTGTCAGTGTACGAGCAGTACTTC. It codes for CAWSVSVYEQYF.

V is TRBV12-3 or TRBV12-4 and J is TRBJ1-1, with TRBD1 matching over 7 bases. After removal of 6 bases from V and 4 bases from J, the junction contained 2 bases not matched to a gene. This CDR3 comprises 12 residues. For the CDR3, the DNA is TGTGCCAGCAGGGCAGGGGGCACTGAAGCTTTCTTT. It specifies CASRAGGTEAFF.

V usage is TRBV7-7 and J usage is TRBJ2-1; 13 bases are shared with TRBD2. The J segment lost 7 bases and the V segment lost 5 bases, leaving 14 bases of the junction unmatched. The germline V gene encodes CDR1 SSHAT and CDR2 FNYEAQ (reference sequence). The CDR3 spans 18 residues. The CDR3 DNA sequence: TGTGCCAGCAGCCCCATCCAGGGAGGACTAGCGGGAGTTAATGAGCAGTTCTTC. This encodes CASSPIQGGLAGVNEQFF.

This clone counts as large (0.1 to 1%). The genes are TRBV30 and TRBJ2-1, with D perhaps matching TRBD1 (6 bases). Looked up from germline, CDR1 is GTSNPN and CDR2 is SVGIG (reference sequence). Trimming removed 0 bases from V and 2 bases from J, with 11 bases in between. This CDR3 region has 15 residues. CDR3 nucleotides: TGTGCCTGGAGTGTAAGGGGGTTAACCTACAATGAGCAGTTCTTC. Translating it yields CAWSVRGLTYNEQFF.

The chain employs TRBV21-1 and TRBJ2-3; the D call of TRBD1 is as the table states it, not checked on the DNA. TRBV21-1 is deemed a pseudogene. CDR3 length: 16 amino acids. CDR3 DNA: TGTGCCAGCAGCAAATCTTCCAGGGTGGTAACAGATACGCAGTATTTT. Translated: CASSKSSRVVTDTQYF.

The rearrangement links TRBV2 to TRBJ2-7; 9 positions match TRBD1. Per germline, CDR1 SNHLY and CDR2 FYNNEI. V shed 7 bases, J shed 1 base, and the junction held 5 bases outside the gene matches. The CDR3 length is 14 residues. The CDR3 nucleotides read TGTGCCAGCAATCGAGACAGGGGGTCCTACGAGCAGTACTTC. This sequence encodes CASNRDRGSYEQYF.

This sequence joins TRBV28 and TRBJ2-5; a weak D match, TRBD2 (6 bases). V was pared by 5 bases and J by 14 bases, with 18 bases between. CDR1 is MDHEN, CDR2 SYDVKM, per germline. The CDR3 length is 12 residues. The CDR3 protein is CASSQINRDSYF. DNA for the CDR3: TGTGCCAGCAGTCAAATAAATCGGGACTCCTACTTC. Using reference TRBV28 and TRBJ2-5 for the parts outside the CDR3, the full variable domain is DVKVTQSSRYLVKRTGEKVFLECVQDMDHENMFWYRQDPGLGLRLIYFSYDVKMKEKGDIPEGYSVSREKKERFSLILESASTNQTSMYLCASSQINRDSYFGPGTRLLVL.

This clone was detected only once. The genes are TRBV28 and TRBJ1-2, with 9 nucleotides matching TRBD1. Germline values: CDR1 MDHEN, CDR2 SYDVKM. Losses at the gene ends were 8 bases for V and 2 bases for J; bases not matched to a gene: 6. There are 14 residues in the CDR3. CDR3 DNA: TGTGCCAGCGGAAAACAGGGGGCGAACTATGGCTACACCTTC. Protein product: CASGKQGANYGYTF.

The chain combines TRBV28 with TRBJ2-1, with TRBD2 matching 7 bases. This CDR3 contains 16 residues. In germline, CDR1 is MDHEN, CDR2 SYDVKM. The ends lost 1 base at V and 4 bases at J; junction bases unmatched: 7. The CDR3 region is CASSLFPSGGYNEQFF. In DNA, the CDR3 is TGTGCCAGCAGTTTATTCCCTAGCGGTGGATACAATGAGCAGTTCTTC.

This clone showed up just a few times. The chain carries TRBV7-6 and TRBJ2-7, with no clear D. The CDR3 runs to 13 residues. The germline V gene encodes CDR1 SGHVS and CDR2 FNYEAQ. V lost 0 bases to trimming and J lost 1 base, with 4 bases between them. CDR3 in DNA: TGTGCCAGCAGCTTAGCCGGTTCCTACGAGCAGTACTTC. Protein product: CASSLAGSYEQYF.

For this clone: Within the sample, other DNA sequences also encode this same CDR3. The V call is TRBV5-8, the J call TRBJ2-1; D uncertain. V dropped 0 bases and J dropped 16 bases, with 20 bases sitting between them. Germline CDR1 reads SGHTS; CDR2 reads YDEGEE. CDR3 size: 14 residues. CDR3 nucleotides: TGTGCCAGCAGCTTGGGGCCCCCAGGTGCTGTGTCTTTCTTC. This codes for CASSLGPPGAVSFF.

The V and J genes are TRBV2 and TRBJ2-6; 7 nucleotides align to TRBD1. The V gene end was trimmed by 2 bases and the J gene end by 4 bases; junction bases not matched to a gene: 2. The germline V gene encodes CDR1 SNHLY and CDR2 FYNNEI. CDR3 length: 15 amino acids. The CDR3 DNA sequence: TGTGCCAGCAGTGAACCGGGACAGGGGGCCAACGTCCTGACTTTC. Its translation is CASSEPGQGANVLTF.

The chain combines TRBV28 with TRBJ2-3; TRBD2 agrees at 14 bases. V lost 6 bases, J lost 4 bases, and 15 bases stayed unmatched. Germline lookup yields CDR1 MDHEN and CDR2 SYDVKM. The CDR3 totals 19 residues. CDR3 amino acids: CASSRPRTSGRFRADTQYF. The CDR3 DNA sequence: TGTGCCAGCAGCCGTCCCAGGACTAGCGGGAGGTTTAGGGCAGATACGCAGTATTTT.

This chain connects TRBV30 to TRBJ2-5, with D possibly matching TRBD2 (6 bases). CDR1 is GTSNPN, CDR2 SVGIG, per germline (reference sequence). This CDR3 contains 15 residues. With 0 bases removed from V and 0 bases from J, the gap between germline ends came to 11 bases. The CDR3 sequence is CAWSVGGGNQETQYF. The CDR3 DNA reads as TGTGCCTGGAGTGTTGGAGGAGGGAACCAAGAGACCCAGTACTTC. The whole variable domain, remainder taken from reference TRBV30 and TRBJ2-5, is SQTIHQWPATLVQPVGSPLSLECTVEGTSNPNLYWYRQAAGRGLQLLFYSVGIGQISSEVPQNLSASRPQDRQFILSSKKLLLSDSGFYLCAWSVGGGNQETQYFGPGTRLLVL.

The rearrangement links TRBV24-1 to TRBJ2-1; 9 bases agree with TRBD2. J was trimmed by 6 bases and V by 3 bases; bases with no gene match: 5. CDR1 and CDR2 from the germline V gene are KGHDR and SFDVKD. The CDR3 sequence is 15 residues long. In DNA, the CDR3 is TGTGCCACCAGTGATAGAGCGGGAGGTATCAATGAGCAGTTCTTC. Translation: CATSDRAGGINEQFF.

The gene calls are TRBV18 and TRBJ2-7; TRBD2 might be the D (6 bases). Germline V gives CDR1 KGHSH, CDR2 LQKENI. Deletions cut 2 bases from V and 3 bases from J, with 11 bases between. The CDR3 sequence is 14 residues long. CDR3 sequence: CASSPTGGNYEQYF. CDR3 DNA sequence: TGTGCCAGCTCACCAACCGGCGGGAACTACGAGCAGTACTTC. Drawing the rest from reference TRBV18 and TRBJ2-7, the complete variable domain is NAGVMQNPRHLVRRRGQEARLRCSPMKGHSHVYWYRQLPEEGLKFMVYLQKENIIDESGMPKERFSAEFPKEGPSILRIQQVVRGDSAAYFCASSPTGGNYEQYFGPGTRLTVT.

This chain links TRBV5-4 with TRBJ2-1; D call uncertain. V was shortened by 5 bases and J by 5 bases, with 11 bases between the two germline ends. The CDR3 has 13 residues. The germline V gene has CDR1 SGHNT and CDR2 YYREEE (reference sequence). The CDR3 DNA reads TGTGCCAGCAGATCCCTCCCTCACAATGAGCAGTTCTTC. Amino acid sequence: CASRSLPHNEQFF.

This chain uses TRBV2 with TRBJ2-7; TRBD1 is a possible D gene (5 bases). This CDR3 has 12 residues. Looked up from germline, CDR1 is SNHLY and CDR2 is FYNNEI. The germline V and J ends were trimmed by 8 bases and 0 bases, with 8 bases remaining between them. Here the CDR3 DNA reads TGTGCCAGCGGGGCAGACTCCTACGAGCAGTACTTC. It encodes CASGADSYEQYF.

The chain employs TRBV4-1 and TRBJ2-3; 7 nucleotides line up with TRBD2. The CDR3 length is 15 residues. CDR1 is MGHRA, CDR2 YSYEKL, per germline. Losses at the gene ends were 4 bases for V and 6 bases for J; bases not matched to a gene: 10. CDR3 in DNA: TGCGCCAGCAGCCGGGGCCGCGGGAGCTTTGATACGCAGTATTTT. Translation: CASSRGRGSFDTQYF.